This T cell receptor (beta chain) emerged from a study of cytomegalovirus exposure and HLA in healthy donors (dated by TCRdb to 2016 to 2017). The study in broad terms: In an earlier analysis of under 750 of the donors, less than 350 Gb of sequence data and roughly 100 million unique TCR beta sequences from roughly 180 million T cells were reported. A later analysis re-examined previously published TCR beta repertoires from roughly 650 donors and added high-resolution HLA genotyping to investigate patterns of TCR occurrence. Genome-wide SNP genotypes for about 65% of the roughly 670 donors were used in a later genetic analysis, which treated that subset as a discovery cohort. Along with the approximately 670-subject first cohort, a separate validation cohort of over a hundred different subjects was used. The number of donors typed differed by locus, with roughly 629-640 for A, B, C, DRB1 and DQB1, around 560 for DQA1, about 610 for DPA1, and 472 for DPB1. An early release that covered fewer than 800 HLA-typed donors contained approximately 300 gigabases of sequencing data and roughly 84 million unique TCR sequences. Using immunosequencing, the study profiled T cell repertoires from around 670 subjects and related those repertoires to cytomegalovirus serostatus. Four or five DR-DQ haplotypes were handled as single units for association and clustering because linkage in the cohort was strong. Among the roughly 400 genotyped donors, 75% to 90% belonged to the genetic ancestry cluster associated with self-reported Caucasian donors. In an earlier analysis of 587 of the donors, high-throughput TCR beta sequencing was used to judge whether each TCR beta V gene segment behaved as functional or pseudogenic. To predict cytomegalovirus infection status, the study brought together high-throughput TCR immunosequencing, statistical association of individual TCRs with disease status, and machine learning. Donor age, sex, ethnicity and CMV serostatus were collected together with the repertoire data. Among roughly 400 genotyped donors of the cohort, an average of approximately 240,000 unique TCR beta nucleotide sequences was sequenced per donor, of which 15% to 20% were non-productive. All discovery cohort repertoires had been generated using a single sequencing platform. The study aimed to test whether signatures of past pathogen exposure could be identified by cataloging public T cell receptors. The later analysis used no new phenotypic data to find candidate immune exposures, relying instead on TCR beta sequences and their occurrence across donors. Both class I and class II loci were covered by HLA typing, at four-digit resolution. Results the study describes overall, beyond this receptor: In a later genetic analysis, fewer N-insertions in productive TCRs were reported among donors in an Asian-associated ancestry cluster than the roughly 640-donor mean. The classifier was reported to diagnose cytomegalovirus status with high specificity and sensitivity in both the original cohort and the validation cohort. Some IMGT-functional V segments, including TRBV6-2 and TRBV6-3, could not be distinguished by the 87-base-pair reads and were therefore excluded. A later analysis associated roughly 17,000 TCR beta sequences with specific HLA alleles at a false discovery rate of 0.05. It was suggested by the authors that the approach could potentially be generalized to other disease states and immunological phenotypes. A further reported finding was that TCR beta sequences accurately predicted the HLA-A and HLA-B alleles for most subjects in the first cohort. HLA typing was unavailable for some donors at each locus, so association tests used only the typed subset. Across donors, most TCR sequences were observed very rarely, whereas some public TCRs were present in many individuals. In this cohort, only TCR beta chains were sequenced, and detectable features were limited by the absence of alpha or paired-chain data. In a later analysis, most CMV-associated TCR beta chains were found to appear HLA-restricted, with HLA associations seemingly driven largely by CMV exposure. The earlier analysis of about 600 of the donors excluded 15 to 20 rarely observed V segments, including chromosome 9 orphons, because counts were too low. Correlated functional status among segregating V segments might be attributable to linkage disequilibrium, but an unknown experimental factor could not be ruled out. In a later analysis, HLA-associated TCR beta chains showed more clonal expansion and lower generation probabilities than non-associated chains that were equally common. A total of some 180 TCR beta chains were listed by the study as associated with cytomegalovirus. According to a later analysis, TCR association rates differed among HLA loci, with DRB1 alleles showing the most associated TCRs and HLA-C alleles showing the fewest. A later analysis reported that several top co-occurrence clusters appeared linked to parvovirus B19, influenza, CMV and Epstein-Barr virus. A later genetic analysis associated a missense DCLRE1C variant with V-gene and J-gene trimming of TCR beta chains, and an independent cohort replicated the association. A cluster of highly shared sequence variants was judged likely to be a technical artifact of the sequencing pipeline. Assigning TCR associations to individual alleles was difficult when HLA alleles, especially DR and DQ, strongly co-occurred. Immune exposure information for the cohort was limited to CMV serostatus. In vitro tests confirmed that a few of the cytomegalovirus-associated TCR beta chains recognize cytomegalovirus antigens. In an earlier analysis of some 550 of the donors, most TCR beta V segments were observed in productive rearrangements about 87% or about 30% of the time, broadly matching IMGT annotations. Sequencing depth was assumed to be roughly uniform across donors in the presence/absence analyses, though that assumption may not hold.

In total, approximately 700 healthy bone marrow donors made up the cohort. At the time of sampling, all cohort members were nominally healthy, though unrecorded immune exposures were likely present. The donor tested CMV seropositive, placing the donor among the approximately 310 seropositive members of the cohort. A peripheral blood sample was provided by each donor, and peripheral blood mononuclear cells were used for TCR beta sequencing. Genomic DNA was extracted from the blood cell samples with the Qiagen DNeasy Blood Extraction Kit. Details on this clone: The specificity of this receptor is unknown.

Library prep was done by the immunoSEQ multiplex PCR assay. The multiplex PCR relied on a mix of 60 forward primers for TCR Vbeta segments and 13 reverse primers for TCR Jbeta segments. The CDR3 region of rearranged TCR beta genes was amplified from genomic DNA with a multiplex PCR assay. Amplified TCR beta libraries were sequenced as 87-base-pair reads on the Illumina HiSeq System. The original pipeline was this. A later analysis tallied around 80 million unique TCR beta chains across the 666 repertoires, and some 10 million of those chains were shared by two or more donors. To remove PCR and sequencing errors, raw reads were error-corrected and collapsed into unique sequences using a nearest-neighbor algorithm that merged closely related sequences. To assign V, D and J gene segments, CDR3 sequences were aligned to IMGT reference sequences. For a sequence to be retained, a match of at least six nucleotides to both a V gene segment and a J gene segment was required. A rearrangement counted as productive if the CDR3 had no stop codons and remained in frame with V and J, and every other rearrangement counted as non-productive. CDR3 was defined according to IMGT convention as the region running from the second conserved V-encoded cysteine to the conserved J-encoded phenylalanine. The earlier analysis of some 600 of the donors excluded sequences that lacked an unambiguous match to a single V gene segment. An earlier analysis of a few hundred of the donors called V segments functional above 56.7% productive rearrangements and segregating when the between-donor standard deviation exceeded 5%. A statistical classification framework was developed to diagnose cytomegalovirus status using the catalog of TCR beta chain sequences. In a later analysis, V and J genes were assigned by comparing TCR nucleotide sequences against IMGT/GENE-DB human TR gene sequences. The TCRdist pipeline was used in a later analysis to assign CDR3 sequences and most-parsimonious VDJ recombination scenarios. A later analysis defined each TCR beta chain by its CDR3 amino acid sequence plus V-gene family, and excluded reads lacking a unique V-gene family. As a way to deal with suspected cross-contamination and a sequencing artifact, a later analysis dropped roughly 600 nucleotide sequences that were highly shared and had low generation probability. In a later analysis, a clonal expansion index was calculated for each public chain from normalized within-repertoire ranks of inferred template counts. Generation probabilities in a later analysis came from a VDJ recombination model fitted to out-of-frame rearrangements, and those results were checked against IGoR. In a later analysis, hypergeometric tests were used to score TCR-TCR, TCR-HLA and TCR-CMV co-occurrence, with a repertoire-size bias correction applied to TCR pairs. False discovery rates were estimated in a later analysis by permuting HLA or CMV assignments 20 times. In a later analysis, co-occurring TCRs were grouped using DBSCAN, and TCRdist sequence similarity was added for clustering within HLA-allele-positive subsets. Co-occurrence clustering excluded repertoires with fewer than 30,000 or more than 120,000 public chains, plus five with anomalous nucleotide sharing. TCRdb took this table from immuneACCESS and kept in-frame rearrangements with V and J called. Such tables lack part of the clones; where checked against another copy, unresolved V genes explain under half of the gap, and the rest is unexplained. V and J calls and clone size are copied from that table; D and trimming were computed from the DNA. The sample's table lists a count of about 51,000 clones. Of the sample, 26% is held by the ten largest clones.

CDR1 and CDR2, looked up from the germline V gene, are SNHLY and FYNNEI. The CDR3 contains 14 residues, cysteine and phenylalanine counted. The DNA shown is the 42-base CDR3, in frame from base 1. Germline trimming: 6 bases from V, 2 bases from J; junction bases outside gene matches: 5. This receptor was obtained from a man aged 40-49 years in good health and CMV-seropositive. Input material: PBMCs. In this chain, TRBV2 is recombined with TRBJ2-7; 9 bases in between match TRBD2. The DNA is TGTGCCAGCAGCCCGGGACTAGCTACCTACGAGCAGTACTTC. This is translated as CASSPGLATYEQYF. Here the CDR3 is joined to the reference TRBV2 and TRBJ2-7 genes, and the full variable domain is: EPEVTQTPSHQVTQMGQEVILRCVPISNHLYFYWYRQILGQKVEFLVSFYNNEISEKSEIFDDQFSVERPDGSNFTLKIRSTKLEDSAMYFCASSPGLATYEQYFGPGTRLTVT.